Listed below are T cell receptor beta chains from one sample, sequenced in a study of blood T cell repertoires in COVID-19. Profiling relied on immunoSEQ multiplex PCR, and the TCRdb table lists in-frame clones only, not all of them. The sample records tens of thousands of clones, approximately 81% being singletons. Sequencing was done on a sample of peripheral blood. The source is a woman aged 70-85 years with acute or convalescent COVID-19. Both conserved end residues are part of each CDR3. A D gene is named only where the DNA matches it firmly. Rows may omit the clone size; those that give it use once, few, many or a size class.

size: once
V: TRBV29-1
J: TRBJ2-6
D: .
DNA: TGCAGCGTTGGGGCGGGTGGGGCCAACGTCCTGACTTTC
CDR3: CSVGAGGANVLTF

size: few
V: TRBV7-9
J: TRBJ1-2
D: TRBD1
DNA: TGTGCCAGCAGCTCCGGGACAGGGGGCGGTGGCTACACCTTC
CDR3: CASSSGTGGGGYTF

size: .
V: TRBV7-9
J: TRBJ2-3
D: TRBD2
DNA: TGTGCCAGCAGCCGGACTAGCGGGAGCTCAGATACGCAGTATTTT
CDR3: CASSRTSGSSDTQYF

size: .
V: TRBV28
J: TRBJ2-1
D: .
DNA: TGTGCCAGCAGGGACTACCGCAATGAGCAGTTCTTC
CDR3: CASRDYRNEQFF

size: .
V: TRBV7-9
J: TRBJ1-4
D: TRBD1
DNA: TGTGCCAGCAGCTCTCCTCGACCCGGGACAGGGGTTGAAAAACTGTTTTTT
CDR3: CASSSPRPGTGVEKLFF

size: .
V: TRBV3-1/TRBV3-2
J: TRBJ1-2
D: .
DNA: TGTGCCAGCAGCGTTAACAGCCCCGTTGGCTACACCTTC
CDR3: CASSVNSPVGYTF

size: .
V: TRBV19
J: TRBJ2-5
D: .
DNA: TGTGCCAGTAGTATCAAGGGGCGCGGAGAGACCCAGTACTTC
CDR3: CASSIKGRGETQYF

size: .
V: TRBV27
J: TRBJ2-6
D: .
DNA: TGTGCCAGCAGTTTACCGAGGCCAGGGGATGGGGCCAACGTCCTGACTTTC
CDR3: CASSLPRPGDGANVLTF

size: few
V: TRBV19
J: TRBJ1-4
D: TRBD1
DNA: TGTGCCAGTAGGGATCGGACAGGAGGCCCGGAAAAACTGTTTTTT
CDR3: CASRDRTGGPEKLFF

size: .
V: TRBV7-6
J: TRBJ1-5
D: TRBD1
DNA: TGTGCCAGCAGCTTAGTTCAGGGGGCAATTCAGCCCCAGCATTTT
CDR3: CASSLVQGAIQPQHF

size: .
V: TRBV3-1/TRBV3-2
J: TRBJ2-4
D: TRBD1
DNA: TGTGCCAGCAGCCAAGGAAGGGACAGGGCGGGATGGATTCAGTACTTC
CDR3: CASSQGRDRAGWIQYF

size: .
V: TRBV7-9
J: TRBJ1-1
D: .
DNA: TGTGCCAGCAGCTCCCCAGGGGACACTGAAGCTTTCTTT
CDR3: CASSSPGDTEAFF

size: .
V: TRBV4-1
J: TRBJ2-5
D: TRBD2
DNA: TGCGCCAGCAGCCTTAGCGGGGGCACGTACCAAGAGACCCAGTACTTC
CDR3: CASSLSGGTYQETQYF

size: .
V: TRBV5-1
J: TRBJ2-2
D: .
DNA: TGCGCCAGCAGCTTCGGGACAATAAACACCGGGGAGCTGTTTTTT
CDR3: CASSFGTINTGELFF

size: .
V: TRBV7-2
J: TRBJ1-1
D: .
DNA: TGTGCCAGCAGCTTCCCCGGGGGGGGTATCGCTTTCTTT
CDR3: CASSFPGGGIAFF

size: .
V: TRBV6-5
J: TRBJ1-1
D: .
DNA: TGTGCCAGCAGGGTCGACAGGCAAGCCACTGAAGCTTTCTTT
CDR3: CASRVDRQATEAFF

size: .
V: TRBV2
J: TRBJ1-5
D: .
DNA: TGTGCCAGCAGTGAAGCACGGGGGGCGGGTCAGCCCCAGCATTTT
CDR3: CASSEARGAGQPQHF

size: many
V: TRBV3-1/TRBV3-2
J: TRBJ1-6
D: .
DNA: TGTGCCAGCAGCCAAGGCGGTAGCTCCTATAATTCACCCCTCCACTTT
CDR3: CASSQGGSSYNSPLHF

size: .
V: TRBV3-1/TRBV3-2
J: TRBJ1-2
D: .
DNA: TGTGCCAGCAGCCCAGCCGGGAACTATGGCTACACCTTC
CDR3: CASSPAGNYGYTF

size: .
V: TRBV28
J: TRBJ2-3
D: .
DNA: TGTGCCAGCAGTTTATTCGTCAGGGTCGGTCTTTCAGATACGCAGTATTTT
CDR3: CASSLFVRVGLSDTQYF

size: .
V: TRBV19
J: TRBJ2-5
D: .
DNA: TGTGCCAGTAGAAGTAGCGGTCAAGAGACCCAGTACTTC
CDR3: CASRSSGQETQYF